This T cell receptor beta chain was obtained from a study of beta chain features in type 1 diabetes. General study results and limits: The study found fewer insertions and more deletions at VDJ junctions in type 1 diabetes patients. Cells that show high TCR expression could be over-represented by cDNA sequencing.

This CDR3 contains 14 residues. Germline V gives CDR1 KGHSH, CDR2 LQKENI. V shed 3 bases and J 3 bases; nucleotides not matched to a gene: 3. Investigators reverse transcribed all isolated RNA, so they sequenced expressed TCRB transcripts. TCRdb keeps only in-frame clones here, not all; method: immunoSEQ multiplex PCR. The table includes some 900,000 clones, 15% to 20% detected once. This clone was counted a few times. No antigen is known for it. Sequenced sample: naive CD4+ T cells from blood. This rearrangement joins TRBV18 to TRBJ1-1; TRBD1 agrees at 8 bases. The clonotype was recovered from a woman younger than 35 in good health. CDR3 DNA sequence: TGTGCCAGCTCACCGAGACAGGGGTACACTGAAGCTTTCTTT. This sequence encodes CASSPRQGYTEAFF.